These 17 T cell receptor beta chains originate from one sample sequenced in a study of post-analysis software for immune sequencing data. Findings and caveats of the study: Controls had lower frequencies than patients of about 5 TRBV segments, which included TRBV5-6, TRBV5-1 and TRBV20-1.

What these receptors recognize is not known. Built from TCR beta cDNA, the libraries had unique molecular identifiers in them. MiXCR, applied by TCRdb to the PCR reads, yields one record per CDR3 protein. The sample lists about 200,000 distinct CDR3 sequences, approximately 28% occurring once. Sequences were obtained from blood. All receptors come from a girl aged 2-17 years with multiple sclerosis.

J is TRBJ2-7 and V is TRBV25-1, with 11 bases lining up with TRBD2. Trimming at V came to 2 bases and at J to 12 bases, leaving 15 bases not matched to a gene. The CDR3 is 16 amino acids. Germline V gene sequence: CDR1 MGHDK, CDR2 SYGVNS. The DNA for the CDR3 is TGTGCCAGCAGTGAAACTAGCGGGGGAGGGAGAAACATTCTGTACTTC. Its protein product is CASSETSGGGRNILYF.

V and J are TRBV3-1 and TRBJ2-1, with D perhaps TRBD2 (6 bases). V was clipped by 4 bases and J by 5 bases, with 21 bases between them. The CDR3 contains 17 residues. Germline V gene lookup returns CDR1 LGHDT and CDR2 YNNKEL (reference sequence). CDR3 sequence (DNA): TGTGCCAGCAGCCTCGACGCGGGACCGGCCAGGGACAATGAGCAGTTCTTC. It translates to CASSLDAGPARDNEQFF.

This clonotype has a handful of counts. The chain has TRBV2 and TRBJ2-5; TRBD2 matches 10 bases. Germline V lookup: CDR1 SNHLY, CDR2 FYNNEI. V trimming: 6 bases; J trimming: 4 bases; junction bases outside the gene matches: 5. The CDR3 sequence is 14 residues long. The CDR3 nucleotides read TGTGCCAGCAGCCCTAGCGGGAGTACAGAGACCCAGTACTTC. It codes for CASSPSGSTETQYF.

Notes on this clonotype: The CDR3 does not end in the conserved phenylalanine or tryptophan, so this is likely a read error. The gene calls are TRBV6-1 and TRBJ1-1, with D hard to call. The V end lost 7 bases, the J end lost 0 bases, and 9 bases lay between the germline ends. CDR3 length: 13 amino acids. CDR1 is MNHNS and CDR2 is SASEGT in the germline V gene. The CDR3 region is CASMTDLNTEAFL. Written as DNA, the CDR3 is TGTGCCAGCATGACGGACCTGAACACTGAAGCTTTCTTG.

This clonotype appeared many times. In nucleotides, the CDR3 is TGTGCCAGCAGCCAAGATCATACGGACAGTTACAATGAGCAGTTCTTC. As protein: CASSQDHTDSYNEQFF. The chain joins TRBV14 to TRBJ2-1, with a possible D match to TRBD1 (6 bases). In germline, CDR1 is SGHDN, CDR2 FVKESK. Trimming left V 0 bases short and J 4 bases short, with 13 bases between. This CDR3 has 16 amino acids.

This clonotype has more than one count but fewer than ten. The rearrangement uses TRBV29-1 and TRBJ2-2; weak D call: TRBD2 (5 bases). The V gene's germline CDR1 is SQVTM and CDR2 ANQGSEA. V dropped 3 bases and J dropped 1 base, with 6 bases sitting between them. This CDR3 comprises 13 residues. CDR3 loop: CSVDGLNTGELFF. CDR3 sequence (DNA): TGCAGCGTTGACGGACTGAACACCGGGGAGCTGTTTTTT.

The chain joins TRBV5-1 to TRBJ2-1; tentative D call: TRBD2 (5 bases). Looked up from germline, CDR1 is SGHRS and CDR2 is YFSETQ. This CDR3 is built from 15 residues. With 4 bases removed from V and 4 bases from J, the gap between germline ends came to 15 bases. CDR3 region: CASSKGATVYNEQFF. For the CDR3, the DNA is TGCGCCAGCAGCAAGGGAGCGACCGTTTACAATGAGCAGTTCTTC.

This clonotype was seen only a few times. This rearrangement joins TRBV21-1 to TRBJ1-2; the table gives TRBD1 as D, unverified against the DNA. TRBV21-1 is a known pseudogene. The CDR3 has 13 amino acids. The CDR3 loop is CASSKAGHRDYTF. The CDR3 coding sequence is TGTGCCAGCAGCAAAGCAGGACATCGAGACTACACCTTC.

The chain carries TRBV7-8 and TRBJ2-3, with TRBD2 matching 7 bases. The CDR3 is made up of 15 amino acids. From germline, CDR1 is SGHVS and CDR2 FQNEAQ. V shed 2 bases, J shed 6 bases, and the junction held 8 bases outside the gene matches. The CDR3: CASSLTRGVSDTQYF. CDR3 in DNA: TGTGCCAGCAGCTTAACTCGGGGGGTGTCCGATACGCAGTATTTT.

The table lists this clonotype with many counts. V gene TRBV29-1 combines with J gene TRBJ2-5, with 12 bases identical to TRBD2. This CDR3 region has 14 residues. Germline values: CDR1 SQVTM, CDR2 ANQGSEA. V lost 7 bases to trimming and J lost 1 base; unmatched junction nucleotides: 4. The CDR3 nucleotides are TGCAGCGAGGTGACTAGCGGGAGCCAAGAGACCCAGTACTTC. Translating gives CSEVTSGSQETQYF. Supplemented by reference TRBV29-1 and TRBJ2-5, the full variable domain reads SAVISQKPSRDICQRGTSLTIQCQVDSQVTMMFWYRQQPGQSLTLIATANQGSEATYESGFVIDKFPISRPNLTFSTLTVSNMSPEDSSIYLCSEVTSGSQETQYFGPGTRLLVL.

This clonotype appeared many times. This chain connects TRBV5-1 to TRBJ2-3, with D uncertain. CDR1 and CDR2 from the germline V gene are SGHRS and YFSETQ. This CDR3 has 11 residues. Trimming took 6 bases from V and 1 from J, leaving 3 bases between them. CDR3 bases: TGCGCCAGCAACCGCACAGATACGCAGTATTTT. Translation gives CASNRTDTQYF.

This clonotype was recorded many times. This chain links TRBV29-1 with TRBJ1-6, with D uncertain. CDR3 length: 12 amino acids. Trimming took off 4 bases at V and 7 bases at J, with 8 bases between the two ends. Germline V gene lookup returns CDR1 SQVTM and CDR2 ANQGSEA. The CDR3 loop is CSVGAPNSPLHF. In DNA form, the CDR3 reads TGCAGCGTTGGGGCACCGAATTCACCCCTCCACTTT.

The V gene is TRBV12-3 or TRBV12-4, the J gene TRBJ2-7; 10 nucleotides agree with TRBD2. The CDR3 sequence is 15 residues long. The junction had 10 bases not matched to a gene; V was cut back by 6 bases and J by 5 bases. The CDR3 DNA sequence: TGTGCCAGCAGCCCCGGGACTAGCGATGTTCACGAGCAGTACTTC. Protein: CASSPGTSDVHEQYF.

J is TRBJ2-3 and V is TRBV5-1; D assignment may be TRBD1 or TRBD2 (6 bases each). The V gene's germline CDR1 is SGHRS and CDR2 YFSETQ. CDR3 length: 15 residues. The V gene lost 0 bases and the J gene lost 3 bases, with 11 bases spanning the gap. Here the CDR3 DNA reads TGCGCCAGCAGCTTGGCCCGAGGGGGGACAGATACGCAGTATTTT. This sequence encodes CASSLARGGTDTQYF. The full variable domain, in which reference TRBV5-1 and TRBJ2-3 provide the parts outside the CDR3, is KAGVTQTPRYLIKTRGQQVTLSCSPISGHRSVSWYQQTPGQGLQFLFEYFSETQRNKGNFPGRFSGRQFSNSRSEMNVSTLELGDSALYLCASSLARGGTDTQYFGPGTRLTVL.

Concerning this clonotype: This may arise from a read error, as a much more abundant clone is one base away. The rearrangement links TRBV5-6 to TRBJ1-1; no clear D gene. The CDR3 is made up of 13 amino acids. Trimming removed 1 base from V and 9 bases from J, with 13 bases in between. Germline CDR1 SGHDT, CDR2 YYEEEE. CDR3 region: CASSLLRQRQAFF. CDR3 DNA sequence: TGTGCCAGCAGCTTGCTGAGGCAGAGACAAGCTTTCTTT.

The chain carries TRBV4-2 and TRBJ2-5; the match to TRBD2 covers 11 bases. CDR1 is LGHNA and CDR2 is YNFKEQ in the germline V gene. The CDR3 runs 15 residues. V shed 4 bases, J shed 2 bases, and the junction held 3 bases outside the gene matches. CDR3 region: CASSPGTSGQETQYF. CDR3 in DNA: TGTGCCAGCAGCCCTGGGACTAGCGGACAAGAGACCCAGTACTTC.

CDR3 residues: CASSPQGESSPLHF. The CDR3 nucleotides are TGCGCCAGCAGCCCCCAGGGAGAGAGTTCACCCCTCCACTTT. The V gene is TRBV5-1, the J gene TRBJ1-6; D might be TRBD1 (5 bases). The length of the CDR3 is 14 residues. Per germline, CDR1 SGHRS and CDR2 YFSETQ. V gave up 4 bases and J gave up 9 bases, with 14 bases separating them.